Each of the 31 T cell receptor beta chains below was sequenced from the same sample in a study of cytomegalovirus exposure and HLA in healthy donors. This PCR relied on a set of 60 Vbeta primers and 13 Jbeta primers. Sequenced by immunoSEQ multiplex PCR; TCRdb stores in-frame clones only, minus some. This sample has a few hundred thousand clones, with 83% found just once. Sample: PBMCs. The receptors come from a girl under 18 in good health and CMV-seronegative.

This chain joins TRBV7-2 and TRBJ2-1, with 9 positions matching TRBD2. This CDR3 spans 19 amino acids. CDR1 and CDR2 (germline): SGHTA, FQGNSA. Trimming at V came to 2 bases and at J to 6 bases, leaving 17 bases not matched to a gene. The CDR3 region is CASSLSKIAGASGINEQFF. CDR3 nucleotide sequence: TGTGCCAGCAGCTTAAGCAAAATCGCCGGGGCTAGCGGGATCAATGAGCAGTTCTTC.

This chain joins TRBV30 and TRBJ2-2, with D perhaps matching TRBD1 (6 bases). The length of the CDR3 is 15 residues. CDR1 is GTSNPN and CDR2 is SVGIG in the germline V gene (reference sequence). Between the trimmed V and J ends, which lost 2 bases and 6 bases, there was a span of 16 bases. The CDR3 region has the DNA TGTGCCTGGAGTCTATCCGACAGGACCGCCGGGGAGCTGTTTTTT. Encoded protein: CAWSLSDRTAGELFF.

The chain carries TRBV27 and TRBJ2-1, with 8 bases that match TRBD2. The germline V gene encodes CDR1 MNHEY and CDR2 SMNVEV (reference sequence). The CDR3 spans 14 residues. The ends lost 7 bases at V and 4 bases at J; junction bases unmatched: 6. The CDR3, as DNA: TGTGCCAGCACCGAGCGGGGGCGTTACAATGAGCAGTTCTTC. As protein: CASTERGRYNEQFF.

The chain has TRBV29-1 and TRBJ2-3, with D possibly being TRBD2 (6 bases). V was trimmed by 6 bases and J by 1 base, leaving 17 bases between them. From germline, CDR1 is SQVTM and CDR2 ANQGSEA. This CDR3 region has 15 residues. CDR3 in amino acids: CSVHPRGARTDTQYF. The CDR3 DNA reads as TGCAGCGTCCATCCCCGCGGGGCGCGCACAGATACGCAGTATTTT.

The chain has TRBV7-9 and TRBJ1-3; 7 nucleotides match TRBD1. Germline V gives CDR1 SEHNR, CDR2 FQNEAQ (reference sequence). Germline trimming cut 7 bases from V and 0 bases from J; bases unmatched to any gene: 6. This CDR3 comprises 15 residues. In DNA form, the CDR3 reads TGTGCCAGCAAATCTCAGGGGGGCTCTGGAAACACCATATATTTT. This encodes CASKSQGGSGNTIYF.

The rearrangement joins TRBV18 to TRBJ2-5; the match to TRBD2 covers 13 bases. Germline V CDR1 and CDR2: KGHSH, LQKENI. CDR3 length equals 16 residues. The junction had 3 bases not matched to a gene; V was cut back by 4 bases and J by 1 base. The chain's CDR3 is CASSLRTSGGQETQYF. The DNA of the CDR3 is TGTGCCAGCTCACTTAGGACTAGCGGGGGCCAAGAGACCCAGTACTTC.

This clone has a single count. The rearrangement links TRBV7-9 to TRBJ2-2, with D perhaps TRBD1 (5 bases). The germline V and J ends were trimmed by 5 bases and 4 bases, with 17 bases remaining between them. Germline V lookup: CDR1 SEHNR, CDR2 FQNEAQ (reference sequence). The CDR3 has 16 residues. The CDR3: CASSPATGYSTGELFF. CDR3 nucleotides: TGTGCCAGCAGCCCTGCAACAGGTTATTCCACCGGGGAGCTGTTTTTT.

The rearrangement joins TRBV19 to TRBJ2-3; 16 bases are a match to TRBD2. J lost 3 bases, V lost 5 bases, and 2 bases had no gene match. CDR3 length equals 16 residues. CDR1 is LNHDA, CDR2 SQIVND, per germline (reference sequence). CDR3 DNA sequence: TGTGCCAGTAGTCGGGGACTAGCGGGGGGGACAGATACGCAGTATTTT. As protein: CASSRGLAGGTDTQYF.

The chain links TRBV7-8 to TRBJ1-2, with 7 positions matching TRBD1. The V and J ends lost 5 bases and 2 bases, in that order; junction bases with no gene match: 14. This CDR3 is built from 17 residues. Germline V gene sequence: CDR1 SGHVS, CDR2 FQNEAQ. The CDR3 DNA follows: TGTGCCAGCAGCCCCCAAGACAGGGTCGTGGGGAACTATGGCTACACCTTC. It specifies CASSPQDRVVGNYGYTF.

The CDR3 sequence is CASSLGTGFGYTF. The CDR3 coding sequence is TGTGCCAGCAGCTTAGGAACAGGATTTGGCTACACCTTC. The V call is TRBV11-2, the J call TRBJ1-2, with D perhaps TRBD1 (5 bases). Trimming stripped 1 base from V and 7 bases from J, with 10 bases between. Germline V gives CDR1 SGHAT, CDR2 FQNNGV. The CDR3 extends over 13 amino acids. The complete variable domain, with remaining parts taken from reference TRBV11-2 and TRBJ1-2, reads EAGVAQSPRYKIIEKRQSVAFWCNPISGHATLYWYQQILGQGPKLLIQFQNNGVVDDSQLPKDRFSAERLKGVDSTLKIQPAKLEDSAVYLCASSLGTGFGYTFGSGTRLTVV.

The chain uses TRBV11-2 and TRBJ2-7; no reliable D call. Trimming took off 5 bases at V and 2 bases at J, with 4 bases between the two ends. Germline V gene lookup returns CDR1 SGHAT and CDR2 FQNNGV. The CDR3 contains 11 residues. This CDR3 reads CASSPAYEQYF. DNA for the CDR3: TGTGCCAGCAGCCCGGCCTACGAGCAGTACTTC.

Written as DNA, the CDR3 is TGTGCCAGCAGTCTCCCCAGTAACTATGGCTACACCTTC. Protein sequence: CASSLPSNYGYTF. This sequence joins TRBV28 and TRBJ1-2, with no clear D. Trimming took 5 bases from V and 1 from J, leaving 8 bases between them. This CDR3 comprises 13 residues. CDR1 MDHEN and CDR2 SYDVKM come from the germline V gene.

The CDR3 sequence: CASVRGAANTEAFF. CDR3 DNA: TGTGCCAGCGTACGGGGGGCAGCGAACACTGAAGCTTTCTTT. The genes are TRBV6-5 and TRBJ1-1; a possible D gene is TRBD1 (6 bases). Germline V gene lookup returns CDR1 MNHEY and CDR2 SVGAGI. This CDR3 has 14 amino acids. V was shortened by 8 bases and J by 1 base, with 14 bases between the two germline ends.

The V gene is TRBV12-5, the J gene TRBJ2-5, with D perhaps matching TRBD2 (7 bases). Germline V gene sequence: CDR1 LGHNT, CDR2 FRNRAP. Trimming left V 6 bases short and J 2 bases short, with 16 bases between. The CDR3 spans 15 residues. The CDR3: CASGVGRGPQETQYF. As DNA, the CDR3 is TGTGCTAGTGGCGTCGGGCGGGGGCCACAAGAGACCCAGTACTTC.

The chain has TRBV2 and TRBJ2-7, with D hard to call. The CDR3 loop spans 13 amino acids. The germline V gene encodes CDR1 SNHLY and CDR2 FYNNEI. V was trimmed by 3 bases and J by 3 bases, leaving 9 bases between them. The CDR3 loop reads CASSDGRNYEQYF. The CDR3 DNA sequence: TGTGCCAGCAGTGACGGCAGGAACTACGAGCAGTACTTC.

V is TRBV5-1 and J is TRBJ2-1, with TRBD1 identical over 8 bases. Germline V gene sequence: CDR1 SGHRS, CDR2 YFSETQ. J was trimmed by 5 bases and V by 1 base; bases with no gene match: 5. This CDR3 region has 15 residues. CDR3 DNA: TGCGCCAGCAGCTTGTATCAGGGGGCGAACAATGAGCAGTTCTTC. Translating it yields CASSLYQGANNEQFF.

V and J are TRBV6-5 and TRBJ1-2, with D hard to call. The germline V and J ends were trimmed by 3 bases and 2 bases, with 7 bases remaining between them. The CDR3 has 13 amino acids. The germline CDR1 and CDR2 sequences are MNHEY and SVGAGI. CDR3 loop: CASSYLSNYGYTF. CDR3 nucleotide sequence: TGTGCCAGCAGTTATCTGAGCAACTATGGCTACACCTTC.

The chain couples TRBV19 to TRBJ1-2; TRBD1 aligns across 7 bases. Germline CDR1 reads LNHDA; CDR2 reads SQIVND (reference sequence). J lost 6 bases, V lost 10 bases, and 11 bases had no gene match. The CDR3 spans 13 residues. CDR3 protein: CATMSGQEHGYTF. CDR3 DNA: TGTGCCACAATGTCCGGACAGGAGCATGGCTACACCTTC.

This sequence joins TRBV2 and TRBJ2-3, with TRBD1 matching 8 bases. In germline, CDR1 is SNHLY, CDR2 FYNNEI. V lost 4 bases to trimming and J lost 2 bases; unmatched junction nucleotides: 8. There are 16 residues in the CDR3. The CDR3 here is CASSGATGADTDTQYF. In DNA, the CDR3 is TGTGCCAGCAGTGGGGCGACAGGGGCTGACACAGATACGCAGTATTTT.

V and J are TRBV30 and TRBJ2-1; a possible D gene is TRBD2 (5 bases). Trimming took off 7 bases at V and 0 bases at J, with 16 bases between the two ends. The CDR3 extends over 15 amino acids. Germline CDR1 reads GTSNPN; CDR2 reads SVGIG (reference sequence). For the CDR3, the DNA is TGTGCCTCGGCCGCGACGGGAAGCTCCTACAATGAGCAGTTCTTC. Its translation: CASAATGSSYNEQFF.

This clone is a singleton in its sample. V is TRBV6-5 and J is TRBJ2-7; D might be TRBD2 (6 bases). The CDR3 totals 15 residues. V lost 1 base to trimming and J lost 1 base, with 11 bases between them. In germline, CDR1 is MNHEY, CDR2 SVGAGI. The CDR3 protein is CASSYFPGESYEQYF. CDR3 nucleotides: TGTGCCAGCAGTTACTTCCCGGGAGAATCCTACGAGCAGTACTTC.

The CDR3 coding sequence is TGTGCCAGCAGCTTTGGGGAGGGGGGCGCGGGCAATCAGCCCCAGCATTTT. It encodes CASSFGEGGAGNQPQHF. The rearrangement uses TRBV7-2 and TRBJ1-5; TRBD1 is a possible D gene (6 bases). Germline V gene lookup returns CDR1 SGHTA and CDR2 FQGNSA. V lost 3 bases, J lost 2 bases, and 17 bases lay in between. The CDR3 loop spans 17 amino acids.

The chain recombines TRBV5-1 with TRBJ2-7; 13 nucleotides agree with TRBD2. J was trimmed by 5 bases and V by 0 bases; bases with no gene match: 8. CDR1 is SGHRS, CDR2 YFSETQ, per germline. The CDR3 runs 17 residues. The CDR3 nucleotides are TGCGCCAGCAGCTTGGCCCCACTAGCGGGAGGGCCTCACGAGCAGTACTTC. The encoded protein is CASSLAPLAGGPHEQYF.

The CDR3 region is CASSSTGGGEKLFF. The CDR3, as DNA: TGTGCCAGCAGCTCGACAGGGGGGGGAGAAAAACTGTTTTTT. The chain joins TRBV7-3 to TRBJ1-4; 9 nucleotides agree with TRBD1. Trimming removed 4 bases from V and 8 bases from J; junction bases left unmatched: 5. The CDR3 loop spans 14 amino acids. Germline lookup yields CDR1 SGHTA and CDR2 FQGTGA.

Only a few counts were recorded for this clone. Written as DNA, the CDR3 is TGTGCCAGCAGGTTCAGGACAGGGGGCGGTGAGCAGTACTTC. It specifies CASRFRTGGGEQYF. This chain connects TRBV7-2 to TRBJ2-7; TRBD1 agrees at 11 bases. Germline CDR1 SGHTA, CDR2 FQGNSA. The trim removed 6 bases at V and 7 bases at J, leaving 8 bases unmatched. The CDR3 consists of 14 residues.

V and J are TRBV5-1 and TRBJ2-2, with 9 bases fitting TRBD1. CDR3 length equals 19 residues. Germline trimming cut 1 base from V and 4 bases from J; bases unmatched to any gene: 14. Germline CDR1 SGHRS, CDR2 YFSETQ. The CDR3 loop is CASSLPGQGPMSTTGELFF. CDR3 nucleotide sequence: TGCGCCAGCAGCTTGCCGGGACAGGGACCTATGTCTACCACCGGGGAGCTGTTTTTT.

As regards this clone: An end of the junction does not agree with germline; a read error may underlie this. V gene TRBV15 combines with J gene TRBJ1-6; 9 bases agree with TRBD1. Germline CDR1 and CDR2: LNHNV and YYDKDF (reference sequence). CDR3 length: 16 amino acids. The CDR3 sequence: CVTSRGTGTGRSPLHF. The CDR3 DNA sequence: TGTGTCACCAGCAGAGGGACGGGGACAGGGCGTTCACCCCTCCACTTT. The full variable domain, completed using reference TRBV15 and TRBJ1-6, is DAMVIQNPRYQVTQFGKPVTLSCSQTLNHNVMYWYQQKSSQAPKLLFHYYDKDFNNEADTPDNFQSRRPNTSFCFLDIRSPGLGDTAMYLCVTSRGTGTGRSPLHFGNGTRLTVT.

The chain is built from TRBV30 and TRBJ1-1; maybe TRBD1 (5 bases). CDR3 size: 13 residues. With 4 bases removed from V and 4 bases from J, the gap between germline ends came to 13 bases. Germline CDR1 and CDR2: GTSNPN and SVGIG (reference sequence). The CDR3 nucleotides read TGTGCCTGGACCGATGGGGGGATCACTGAAGCTTTCTTT. This translates into CAWTDGGITEAFF.

The chain uses TRBV7-3 and TRBJ2-3; no clear D. The CDR3 is 15 residues long. Germline CDR1 reads SGHTA; CDR2 reads FQGTGA. V was cut by 5 bases and J by 6 bases, with 18 bases left in between. DNA for the CDR3: TGTGCCAGCAGCCAAAACTTACGGATCGGGGATACGCAGTATTTT. It translates to CASSQNLRIGDTQYF.

The gene calls are TRBV9 and TRBJ2-3; D perhaps matches TRBD2 (5 bases). In germline, CDR1 is SGDLS, CDR2 YYNGEE. V lost 2 bases and J lost 5, with 15 bases in between. The CDR3 extends over 15 amino acids. The CDR3 DNA reads as TGTGCCAGCAGCGTCCCCGGGGTTGAGGGAGATACGCAGTATTTT. Translated: CASSVPGVEGDTQYF.

The J gene is TRBJ2-1, the V gene TRBV9; 14 bases are shared with TRBD2. Per germline, CDR1 SGDLS and CDR2 YYNGEE. CDR3 length: 16 residues. The trim removed 2 bases at V and 4 bases at J, leaving 2 bases unmatched. The CDR3 is CASSVGLAGGYNEQFF. CDR3 sequence (DNA): TGTGCCAGCAGCGTCGGACTAGCGGGGGGTTACAATGAGCAGTTCTTC.